The sequence of this TCR beta chain was determined in a study of blood T cell repertoires in COVID-19. Study-level information: PBMCs, B-cell-depleted T cells, or T cells provided the cDNA or gDNA that made up the material.

Repertoires were generated with immunoSEQ multiplex PCR, while TCRdb's copy carries only in-frame clones and drops some. The table shows roughly 250,000 clones, with 85% to 90% occurring only once. The sample comprised peripheral blood. This clonotype originated in a woman aged 40 to 50 with acute or convalescent COVID-19.

CDR3 DNA: TGTGCCAGCAGTCCCCAGGGGGCGAATCAGCCCCAGCATTTT. As protein: CASSPQGANQPQHF. The V and J genes are TRBV27 and TRBJ1-5, with TRBD1 matching 8 bases. Germline values: CDR1 MNHEY, CDR2 SMNVEV (reference sequence). The length of the CDR3 is 14 residues. V dropped 5 bases and J dropped 4; count of bases not matched to a gene: 4.